Below, one T cell receptor beta chain is given with its context. The antigen is not known. The record originates from a study of shared clonotypes between healthy human individuals. Whole-study results and caveats: A small donor pool kept down the genetic and exposure-history diversity that was represented.

The length of the CDR3 is 12 residues. Per germline, CDR1 MNHEY and CDR2 SMNVEV (reference sequence). The germline V and J ends were trimmed by 5 bases and 3 bases, with 8 bases remaining between them. Per the original methods: As immunoSEQ supplied junction-only sequences (without quality scores), filtering differed. This table comes from immunoSEQ multiplex PCR, and its TCRdb copy is limited to in-frame clones, with some not included. V and J calls plus clone size are reproduced from that table; the DNA served to infer D and trimming. The table lists some 740,000 clones, almost 95% of them singletons. Naive-designated CD8 cells lacked CD45RO, were positively enriched for CCR7, and omitted terminally differentiated effector memory CD45RA+ cells.

V usage is TRBV27 and J usage is TRBJ2-7; D gene uncertain. Sequenced: naive CD8+ T cells sorted from blood. This TCR was recovered from a man aged 25 to 40 in good health. The CDR3 DNA is TGTGCCAGCAGTCACCCAGGCTACGAGCAGTACTTC. Its translation is CASSHPGYEQYF.